Sequencing of this T cell receptor (beta chain) was carried out in a study of T cell repertoires in cytomegalovirus infection. Study-wide context: Indicated by public TCR beta signatures were CMV infection and matching HLA type.

This clonotype was detected a few times. Trimming shortened V by 6 bases and J by 1 base, and 17 bases separated the two germline ends. This CDR3 is 16 amino acids long. Germline lookup yields CDR1 LNHDA and CDR2 SQIVND (reference sequence). Via MiXCR, TCRdb re-called the reads, giving one row per CDR3 protein. The sample lists around 260,000 distinct CDR3 sequences, roughly 9.1% seen once, with about 15% in the top ten. Sequencing was carried out using PBMCs. This chain links TRBV19 with TRBJ2-3; D might be TRBD2 (5 bases). The clonotype originates from a human donor in good health (CMV status not recorded). Some clones in this sample may be carry-over from other donors' samples. For the CDR3, the DNA is TGTGCCAGTAGCCTTCGCCGAGGAGGTGGCACAGATACGCAGTATTTT. The encoded protein is CASSLRRGGGTDTQYF.